Listed here are 10 T cell receptor beta chains from one sample, sequenced in a study of shared clonotypes between healthy human individuals. Sequencing was performed with immunoSEQ multiplex PCR; in TCRdb, only in-frame clones are kept and a portion is missing. Of about 120,000 clones in the sample, about 71% are singletons; the top ten hold about 23%. The specimen was memory CD8+ T cells sorted from blood. Subset here: CD45RO+ cells pooled with CCR7-negative TemRA cells. Receptor source: a woman in her 30s in good health.

The rearrangement links TRBV4-1 to TRBJ2-5, with D perhaps TRBD1 or TRBD2 (5 bases each). The J call may be faulty, since TRBJ2-7 better matches the DNA end. Germline-derived CDR1 and CDR2 are MGHRA and YSYEKL. There are 15 residues in the CDR3. CDR3 sequence reads: CASSRIQERAHEQYF. The CDR3 DNA reads as TGCGCCAGCAGCCGCATACAGGAGAGGGCCCACGAGCAGTACTTC.

At least ten counts were recorded for this clone. The sample holds other DNA sequences that translate to the same CDR3. The chain couples TRBV4-1 to TRBJ1-2, with D perhaps TRBD1 (6 bases). V was clipped by 1 base and J by 4 bases, with 19 bases between them. The CDR3 length is 17 residues. Germline CDR1 is MGHRA and CDR2 is YSYEKL. CDR3 residues: CASSQVGTQRGFYGYTF. Here the CDR3 DNA reads TGCGCCAGCAGCCAAGTAGGGACACAACGAGGATTCTATGGCTACACCTTC.

The V call is TRBV5-6, the J call TRBJ2-2, with D perhaps TRBD1 or TRBD2 (5 bases each). V was shortened by 2 bases and J by 1 base, with 21 bases between the two germline ends. CDR1 and CDR2 from the germline V gene are SGHDT and YYEEEE. The CDR3 covers 19 residues. The DNA of the CDR3 is TGTGCCAGCAGCTTCAGTTTTGGGTTCGGGGACGGGAACACCGGGGAGCTGTTTTTT. Translated, it gives CASSFSFGFGDGNTGELFF.

This clone is labeled medium-sized. This chain uses TRBV2 with TRBJ2-1; tentatively, D is TRBD1 (6 bases). Germline V gene data show CDR1 as SNHLY and CDR2 as FYNNEI. This CDR3 comprises 15 residues. The V and J ends lost 5 bases and 6 bases respectively, with 17 bases between them. CDR3 sequence (DNA): TGTGCCAGCAGTCCAGGGGACATAATGCCCAATGAGCAGTTCTTC. Its protein is CASSPGDIMPNEQFF.

The genes are TRBV15 and TRBJ2-2; a weak D match, TRBD2 (6 bases). Between the trimmed V and J ends, which lost 5 bases and 3 bases, there was a span of 13 bases. The CDR3 contains 15 residues. CDR1 is LNHNV and CDR2 is YYDKDF in the germline V gene (reference sequence). CDR3 protein: CATSFGSLYTGELFF. CDR3 bases: TGTGCCACCAGCTTCGGGAGTCTATACACCGGGGAGCTGTTTTTT. The full variable domain, its missing parts supplied by reference TRBV15 and TRBJ2-2, is DAMVIQNPRYQVTQFGKPVTLSCSQTLNHNVMYWYQQKSSQAPKLLFHYYDKDFNNEADTPDNFQSRRPNTSFCFLDIRSPGLGDTAMYLCATSFGSLYTGELFFGEGSRLTVL.

This clone showed up just once. The chain combines TRBV7-2 with TRBJ1-1; perhaps TRBD1 as D (5 bases). The CDR3 covers 15 residues. Germline CDR1 reads SGHTA; CDR2 reads FQGNSA. Trimming cost V 1 base and J 7 bases, with 16 bases left between them. The DNA of the CDR3 is TGTGCCAGCAGCTTAGTAAGGGAGATGAGGGGTGAAGCTTTCTTT. Amino acids: CASSLVREMRGEAFF.

The chain carries TRBV9 and TRBJ1-1, with D possibly matching TRBD1 (5 bases). V lost 4 bases, J lost 4 bases, and 8 bases lay in between. CDR1 and CDR2 (germline): SGDLS, YYNGEE. The CDR3 length is 12 residues. Here the CDR3 DNA reads TGTGCCAGCAGCAAGGGGCTCACTGAAGCTTTCTTT. Protein: CASSKGLTEAFF.

This clone has only a few counts. V is TRBV28 and J is TRBJ2-1; the D gene is possibly TRBD1 (6 bases). CDR1 and CDR2 from the germline V gene are MDHEN and SYDVKM. This CDR3 spans 12 amino acids. Trimming shortened V by 9 bases and J by 6 bases, and 12 bases separated the two germline ends. Here the CDR3 reads CASRTAPNEQFF. In DNA form, the CDR3 reads TGTGCCAGTAGGACAGCACCCAATGAGCAGTTCTTC.

The V and J genes are TRBV4-2 and TRBJ1-4, with unresolved D. CDR1 and CDR2 from the germline V gene are LGHNA and YNFKEQ. V was clipped by 0 bases and J by 4 bases, with 6 bases between them. The CDR3 runs 14 residues. CDR3 protein: CASSQDEGNEKLFF. The CDR3, as DNA: TGTGCCAGCAGCCAAGATGAGGGTAATGAAAAACTGTTTTTT.

This clone showed up just a few times. The chain uses TRBV19 and TRBJ2-1, with a weak D call TRBD2 (6 bases). Trimming shortened V by 5 bases and J by 5 bases, and 19 bases separated the two germline ends. The CDR3 runs to 16 residues. The germline CDR1 and CDR2 sequences are LNHDA and SQIVND (reference sequence). DNA of the CDR3: TGTGCCAGTAGTGCCCGACTGGAGTCGGGAGACAATGAGCAGTTCTTC. Amino acids: CASSARLESGDNEQFF.